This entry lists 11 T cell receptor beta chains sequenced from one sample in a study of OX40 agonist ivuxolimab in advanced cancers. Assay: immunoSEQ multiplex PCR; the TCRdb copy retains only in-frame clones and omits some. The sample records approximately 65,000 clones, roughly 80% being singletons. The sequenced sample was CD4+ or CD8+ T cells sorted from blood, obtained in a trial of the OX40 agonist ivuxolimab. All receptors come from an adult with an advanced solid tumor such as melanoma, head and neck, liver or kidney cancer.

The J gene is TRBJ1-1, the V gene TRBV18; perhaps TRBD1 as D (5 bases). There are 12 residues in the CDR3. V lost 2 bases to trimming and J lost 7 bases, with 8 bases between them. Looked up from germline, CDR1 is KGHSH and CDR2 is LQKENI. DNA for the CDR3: TGTGCCAGCTCACCAAGACAGCTTGAAGCTTTCTTT. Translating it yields CASSPRQLEAFF. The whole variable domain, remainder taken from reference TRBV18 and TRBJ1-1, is NAGVMQNPRHLVRRRGQEARLRCSPMKGHSHVYWYRQLPEEGLKFMVYLQKENIIDESGMPKERFSAEFPKEGPSILRIQQVVRGDSAAYFCASSPRQLEAFFGQGTRLTVV.

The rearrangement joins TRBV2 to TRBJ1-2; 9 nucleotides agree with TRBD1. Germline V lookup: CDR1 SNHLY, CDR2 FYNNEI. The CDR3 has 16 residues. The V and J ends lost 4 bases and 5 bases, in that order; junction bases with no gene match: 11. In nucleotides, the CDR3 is TGTGCCAGCAGTGTAGGACAGGGGCGACGCGGTTATGGCTACACCTTC. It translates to CASSVGQGRRGYGYTF.

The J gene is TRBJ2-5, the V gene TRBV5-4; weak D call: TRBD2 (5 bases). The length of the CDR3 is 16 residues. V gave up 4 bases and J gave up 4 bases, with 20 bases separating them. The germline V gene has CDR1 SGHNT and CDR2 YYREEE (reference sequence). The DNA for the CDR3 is TGTGCCAGCAGCCCCCCACGGGGTAAAGAGGGAGAGACCCAGTACTTC. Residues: CASSPPRGKEGETQYF.

The CDR3, as DNA: TGTGCCAGCAGCCGACCAGGAAGGACAGGGGGCATCGGAGATACGCAGTATTTT. Protein sequence: CASSRPGRTGGIGDTQYF. The chain couples TRBV14 to TRBJ2-3; 11 bases are a match to TRBD1. The germline V gene encodes CDR1 SGHDN and CDR2 FVKESK. The CDR3 has 18 amino acids. V was clipped by 4 bases and J by 5 bases; unmatched bases: 14.

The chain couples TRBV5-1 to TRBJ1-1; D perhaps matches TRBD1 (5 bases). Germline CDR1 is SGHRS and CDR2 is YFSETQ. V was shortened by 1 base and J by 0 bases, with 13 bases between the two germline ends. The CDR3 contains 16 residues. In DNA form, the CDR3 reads TGCGCCAGCAGCTTGCGTGGTCAGGGCATGAACACTGAAGCTTTCTTT. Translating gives CASSLRGQGMNTEAFF.

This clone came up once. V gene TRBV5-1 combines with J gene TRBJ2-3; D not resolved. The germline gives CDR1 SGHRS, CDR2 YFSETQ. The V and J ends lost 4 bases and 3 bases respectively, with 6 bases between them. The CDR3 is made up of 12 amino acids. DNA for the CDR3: TGCGCCAGCAGCCTCGAGACAGATACGCAGTATTTT. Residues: CASSLETDTQYF.

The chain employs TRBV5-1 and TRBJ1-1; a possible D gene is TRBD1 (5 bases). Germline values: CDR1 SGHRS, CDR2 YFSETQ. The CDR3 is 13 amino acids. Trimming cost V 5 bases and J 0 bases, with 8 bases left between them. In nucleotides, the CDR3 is TGCGCCAGCAGGACAGACATGAACACTGAAGCTTTCTTT. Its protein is CASRTDMNTEAFF.

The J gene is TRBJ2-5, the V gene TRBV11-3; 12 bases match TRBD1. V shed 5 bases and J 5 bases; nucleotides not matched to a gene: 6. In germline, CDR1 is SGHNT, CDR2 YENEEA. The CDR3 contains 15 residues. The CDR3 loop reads CASSPGQGAGETQYF. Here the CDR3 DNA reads TGTGCCAGCAGCCCGGGACAGGGGGCTGGGGAGACCCAGTACTTC.

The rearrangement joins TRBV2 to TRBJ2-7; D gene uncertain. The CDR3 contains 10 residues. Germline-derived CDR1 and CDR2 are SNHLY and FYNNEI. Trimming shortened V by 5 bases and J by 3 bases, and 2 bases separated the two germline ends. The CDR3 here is CASSRYEQYV. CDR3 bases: TGTGCCAGCAGTCGCTACGAGCAGTACGTC.

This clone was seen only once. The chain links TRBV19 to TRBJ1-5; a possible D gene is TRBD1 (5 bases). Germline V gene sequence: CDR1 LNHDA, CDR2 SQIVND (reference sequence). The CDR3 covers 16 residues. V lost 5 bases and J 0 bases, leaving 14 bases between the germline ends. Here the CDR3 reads CASSSRRGDSNQPQHF. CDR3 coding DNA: TGTGCCAGTAGTTCCCGACGGGGGGATAGCAATCAGCCCCAGCATTTT.

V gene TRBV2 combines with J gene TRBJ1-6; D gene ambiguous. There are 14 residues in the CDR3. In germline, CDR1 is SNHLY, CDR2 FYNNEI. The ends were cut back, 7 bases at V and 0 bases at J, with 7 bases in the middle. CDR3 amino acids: CASMRSSYNSPLHF. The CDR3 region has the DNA TGTGCCAGCATGAGAAGCTCCTATAATTCACCCCTCCACTTT.